This paragraph covers one TCR beta chain sequence. Per the germline V gene, CDR1 is SGHVS and CDR2 is FQNEAQ. The CDR3 runs to 15 residues. The V and J ends lost 5 bases and 6 bases, in that order; junction bases with no gene match: 12. Assay used: immunoSEQ multiplex PCR; TCRdb lists only in-frame clones, some missing. The sample lists about 120,000 clones, more than 65% occurring once. The source of the sample is a study of shared clonotypes between healthy human individuals. This receptor was identified in a woman aged 25-40 years in good health. The gene calls are TRBV7-8 and TRBJ1-2; the match to TRBD1 covers 7 bases. Sequencing input: memory CD8+ T cells sorted from blood. Subset specified: CD45RO+ cells pooled with CCR7-negative TemRA cells. The chain's CDR3 is CASSGAGRQGHGYTF. The DNA of the CDR3 is TGTGCCAGCAGCGGGGCCGGACGACAGGGACATGGCTACACCTTC.